The rows below give T cell receptor beta chains drawn from one sample of a study of CD8 T cells in ankylosing spondylitis. TCRdb reprocessed the 5' RACE reads via MiXCR and lists one record per CDR3 protein. This sample has about 240,000 distinct CDR3 sequences, with 7.5% to 9% found just once. Sequencing was done on a sample of blood, either unsorted or a sorted T cell fraction (not recorded which). The receptors come from a male donor with ankylosing spondylitis or in good health (not recorded which). The CDR3 runs from the conserved cysteine through the conserved F or W. Each record gives: CDR3 length, clone size, J gene, D gene, V gene, CDR3 DNA, CDR3 protein. A D gene is named only where the DNA matches it firmly. The size of a clone is reported for some rows only, either as once, few or many, or as a class for expanded clones.

15 | NA | TRBJ1-1 | TRBD1 | TRBV19 | TGTGCCAGTAGTCTCCGACAGGGAGTGCGGACTGAAGCTTTCTTT | CASSLRQGVRTEAFF
18 | NA | TRBJ2-2 | TRBD2 | TRBV4-2 | TGTGCCAGCAGCCAAGACCCTACTAGCGGGGGGGCATCCGGGGAGCTGTTTTTT | CASSQDPTSGGASGELFF
14 | many | TRBJ2-1 | NA | TRBV6-5 | TGTGCCAGCAGTTACTCCCACGGAGGCGATGAGCAGTTCTTC | CASSYSHGGDEQFF
17 | many | TRBJ2-3 | TRBD2 | TRBV7-6 | TGTGCCAGCAGCTTAGCGGTTTCAGCGGGGGGGCAAAATACGCAGTATTTT | CASSLAVSAGGQNTQYF
14 | many | TRBJ2-7 | TRBD1 | TRBV5-1 | TGCGCCAGCAGCAAAGGACAGGCTACCTACGAGCAGTACTTC | CASSKGQATYEQYF
15 | many | TRBJ2-1 | NA | TRBV3-1 | TGTGCCAGCAGCCAAGGAGGGGGACTGTACAATGAGCAGTTCTTC | CASSQGGGLYNEQFF
14 | many | TRBJ1-2 | TRBD1 | TRBV5-1 | TGCGCCAGCAGCCTCGGGACAGGCAGCTATGGCTACACCTTC | CASSLGTGSYGYTF
14 | many | TRBJ1-1 | NA | TRBV7-9 | TGTGCCAGCAGCTTGGACAGCATGAACACTGAAGCTTTCTTT | CASSLDSMNTEAFF
15 | many | TRBJ2-7 | NA | TRBV6-5 | TGTGCCAGCAGTTACTCCGCGGGAAGAGGTTACGAGCAGTACTTC | CASSYSAGRGYEQYF
17 | NA | TRBJ1-2 | TRBD1 | TRBV4-2 | TGTGCCAGCAGCCATATTAAGGGACAGGGGAACGACTATGGCTACACCTTC | CASSHIKGQGNDYGYTF
15 | many | TRBJ2-1 | NA | TRBV12-3/TRBV12-4 | TGTGCCAGCAGAGTCAGGGGGGGCCGATACAATGAGCAGTTCTTC | CASRVRGGRYNEQFF
14 | NA | TRBJ2-7 | TRBD1 | TRBV20-1 | TGCAGTGCTACAGTACCTGACAGGGACTACGAGCAGTACTTC | CSATVPDRDYEQYF
13 | many | TRBJ1-5 | NA | TRBV6-1 | TGTGCCAGCGGCTCAGGAAGGATCCAGCCCCAGCATTTT | CASGSGRIQPQHF
13 | NA | TRBJ2-5 | NA | TRBV13 | TGTGCCAGCAGCTACCAGAACGGAGAGACCCAGTACTTC | CASSYQNGETQYF
13 | NA | TRBJ2-1 | TRBD1 | TRBV5-6 | TGTGCCAGCAGCTCGACAGGGGGTTGGGAGCAGTTCTTC | CASSSTGGWEQFF
14 | many | TRBJ2-7 | NA | TRBV5-5 | TGTGCCAGCAGTCCCCCGGACTCCTCCTACGAGCAGTACTTC | CASSPPDSSYEQYF
13 | few | TRBJ2-5 | TRBD1 | TRBV9 | TGTGCCAGCACTGACAGGGCGGGAGAGACCCAGTACTTC | CASTDRAGETQYF
18 | few | TRBJ2-4 | TRBD1 | TRBV11-2 | TGTGCCAGCAGCGCGGTATCCGGGACAGGGGTAGCCAAAAACATTCAGTACTTC | CASSAVSGTGVAKNIQYF
16 | many | TRBJ2-1 | TRBD2 | TRBV6-1 | TGTGCCAGCAGTCCTCCTACTAGCGGGAGGAGGAATGAGCAGTTCTTC | CASSPPTSGRRNEQFF
15 | many | TRBJ2-1 | NA | TRBV27 | TGTGCCAGCAGTTTTGGGGTTAGCTCCTACAATGAGCAGTTCTTC | CASSFGVSSYNEQFF
16 | many | TRBJ2-2 | TRBD2 | TRBV7-2 | TGTGCCAGCAGCTCCGCCTTCAGACTAGCGGCCGGGGAGCTGTTTTTT | CASSSAFRLAAGELFF
13 | many | TRBJ2-3 | NA | TRBV20-1 | TGCAGTGCTTGGGGTCTCTCGGACGATACGCAGTATTTT | CSAWGLSDDTQYF
14 | many | TRBJ2-2 | TRBD2 | TRBV20-1 | TGCAGTGCAAAAGAGCGGGATACCACCGGGGAGCTGTTTTTT | CSAKERDTTGELFF
13 | NA | TRBJ2-7 | TRBD1 | TRBV5-1 | TGCGCCAGCAGCGCCAGGACAGGGGACGAGCAGTACTTC | CASSARTGDEQYF
14 | NA | TRBJ1-1 | NA | TRBV12-3/TRBV12-4 | TGTGCCAGCAGTTTAAGGTCGATGAACACTGAAGCTTTCTTT | CASSLRSMNTEAFF
11 | many | TRBJ2-7 | NA | TRBV29-1 | TGCAGCGTCGTTGACCGCTACGAGCAGTACTTC | CSVVDRYEQYF
15 | many | TRBJ1-2 | NA | TRBV5-5 | TGTGCCAGCAGCTTGGGCGTACAGTTTAACTATGGCTACACCTTC | CASSLGVQFNYGYTF
17 | few | TRBJ2-7 | TRBD1 | TRBV4-1 | TGCGCCAGCAGCCAAGGACAGGGTGTCTTCCTCGGGTACGAGCAGTACTTC | CASSQGQGVFLGYEQYF